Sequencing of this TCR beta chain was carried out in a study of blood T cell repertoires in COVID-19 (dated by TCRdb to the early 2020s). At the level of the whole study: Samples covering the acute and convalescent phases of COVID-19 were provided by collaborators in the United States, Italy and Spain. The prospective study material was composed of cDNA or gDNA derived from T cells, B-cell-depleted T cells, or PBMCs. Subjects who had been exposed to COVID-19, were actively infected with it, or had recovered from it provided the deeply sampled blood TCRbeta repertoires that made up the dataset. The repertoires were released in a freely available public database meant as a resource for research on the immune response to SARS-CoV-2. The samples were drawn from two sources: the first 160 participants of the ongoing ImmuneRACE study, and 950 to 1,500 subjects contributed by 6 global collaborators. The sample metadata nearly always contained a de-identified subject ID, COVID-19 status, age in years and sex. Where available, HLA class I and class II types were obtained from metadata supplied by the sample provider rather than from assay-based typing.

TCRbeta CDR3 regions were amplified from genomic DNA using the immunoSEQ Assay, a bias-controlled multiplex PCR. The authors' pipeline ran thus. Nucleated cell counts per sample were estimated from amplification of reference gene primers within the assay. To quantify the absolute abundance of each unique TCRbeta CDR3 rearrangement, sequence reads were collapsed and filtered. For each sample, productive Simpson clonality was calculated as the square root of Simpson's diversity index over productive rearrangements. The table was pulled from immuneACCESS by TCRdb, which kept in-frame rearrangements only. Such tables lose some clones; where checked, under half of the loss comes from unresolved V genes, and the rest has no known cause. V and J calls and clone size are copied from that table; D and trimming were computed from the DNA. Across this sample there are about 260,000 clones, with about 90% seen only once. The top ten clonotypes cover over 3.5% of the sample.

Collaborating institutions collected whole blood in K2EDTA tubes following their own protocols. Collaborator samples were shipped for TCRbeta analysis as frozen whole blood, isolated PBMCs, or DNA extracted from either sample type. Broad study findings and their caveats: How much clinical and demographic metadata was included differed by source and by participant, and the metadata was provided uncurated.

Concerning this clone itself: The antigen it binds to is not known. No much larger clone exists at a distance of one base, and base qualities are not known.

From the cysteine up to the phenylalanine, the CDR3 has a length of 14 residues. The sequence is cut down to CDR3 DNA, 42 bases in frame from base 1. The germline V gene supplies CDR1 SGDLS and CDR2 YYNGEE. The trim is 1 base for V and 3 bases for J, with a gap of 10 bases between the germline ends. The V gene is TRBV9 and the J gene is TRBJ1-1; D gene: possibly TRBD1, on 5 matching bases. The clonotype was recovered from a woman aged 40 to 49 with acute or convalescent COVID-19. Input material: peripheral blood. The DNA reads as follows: TGTGCCAGCAGCGTATCCTCGGGGGACACTGAAGCTTTCTTT. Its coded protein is CASSVSSGDTEAFF.